The rows below give T cell receptor beta chains drawn from one sample of a study of T cell repertoires in cytomegalovirus infection. One entry per CDR3 protein results from TCRdb running MiXCR on the reads. The table shows more than 500,000 distinct CDR3 sequences, with 15% to 20% occurring only once. The sequencing input was CD8+ T cells from PBMCs. Receptors were obtained from a human donor in good health (CMV status not recorded). Some clones in this sample may be carry-over from other donors' samples. CDR3s include the opening cysteine and the closing phenylalanine or tryptophan.

v_gene	len	j_gene	CDR3aa
TRBV6-5	12	TRBJ1-2	CASSVDDDGYTF
TRBV28	15	TRBJ2-1	CASSLLRGSVNEQFF
TRBV6-5	14	TRBJ1-2	CASSYSEYVDGYTF
TRBV29-1	11	TRBJ1-2	CSVGGIYGYTF
TRBV28	12	TRBJ2-1	CASSFPNNEQFF
TRBV19	16	TRBJ2-1	CASSIDRLAGFNEQFF
TRBV30	13	TRBJ1-4	CAWRSGAEEKLFF
TRBV4-1	15	TRBJ1-6	CASSQGGLGNSPLHF
TRBV5-1	15	TRBJ2-7	CASSLGQRKIREQYF
TRBV15	15	TRBJ2-7	CATSSDRGRTYEQYF
TRBV28	15	TRBJ1-6	CASRFSTGYNSPLHF
TRBV9	15	TRBJ1-1	CASSGDSHLVTEAFF
TRBV9	14	TRBJ1-6	CASSDGLYNSPLHF
TRBV19	15	TRBJ2-7	CASSPTDQGSYEQYF
TRBV19	15	TRBJ1-6	CASSPEDIYNSPLHF
TRBV5-1	15	TRBJ1-6	CASSSGQGAGSPLHF
TRBV4-1	17	TRBJ1-1	CASSREDRTGGSPEAFF
TRBV20-1	16	TRBJ2-3	CSAAPLDRVGTDTQYF
TRBV12-3/TRBV12-4	17	TRBJ2-1	CASSLTAGTGFYNEQFF
TRBV7-9	19	TRBJ2-3	CASSLGVAGGGLGTDTQYF